What follows are 26 T cell receptor beta chains derived from one specimen sequenced in a study. TCRdb redid the calling of the 5' RACE reads with MiXCR, one entry per CDR3 protein. The data show around 52,000 distinct CDR3 sequences, around 26% seen once. The sequenced sample was tumor-infiltrating memory CD4+ T cells sorted from the breast tumor. Specified subset: memory CD4+ T cells, CD4+CD45RO+CD25-. The receptors were gathered from a female donor with breast cancer.

CDR3 amino acids: CSALRGSSPEAFF. CDR3 nucleotides: TGCAGTGCTCTAAGGGGGTCGAGTCCTGAAGCTTTCTTT. The chain links TRBV20-1 to TRBJ1-1, with a tentative D call TRBD1 (6 bases). Germline CDR1 DFQATT, CDR2 SNEGSKA (reference sequence). V was pared by 5 bases and J by 6 bases, with 16 bases between. This CDR3 has 13 residues.

This chain connects TRBV20-1 to TRBJ2-4; D possibly corresponds to TRBD2 (6 bases). V lost 5 bases and J 12 bases, leaving 11 bases between the germline ends. Looked up from germline, CDR1 is DFQATT and CDR2 is SNEGSKA (reference sequence). The CDR3 loop spans 10 amino acids. CDR3 DNA sequence: TGCAGTGCTGAGCTAGCGTATCAGTACTTC. Protein product: CSAELAYQYF.

To note about this clonotype: The junction departs from germline at one end; a sequencing error may be responsible. The gene calls are TRBV4-3 and TRBJ2-3; TRBD2 matches 10 bases. Germline V gene sequence: CDR1 LGHNA, CDR2 YSLEER. The length of the CDR3 is 16 residues. CDR3 coding DNA: TGTGCCAGCAGCCAAGGGACTAGCGCCCAGGGGGATACGCAGTATTTT. Its protein product is CASSQGTSAQGDTQYF.

Comment on this clonotype: Compared with germline, one end of the junction differs, possibly owing to a read error. The chain couples TRBV6-6 to TRBJ1-5; possible D gene TRBD1, 6 bases. This CDR3 region has 15 residues. Looked up from germline, CDR1 is MNHNY and CDR2 is SVGAGI (reference sequence). CDR3 nucleotides: TGTGTCAGCAGTAGAGGGGGGACCAGCGGTCAGCCCCAGCATTTT. Translated: CVSSRGGTSGQPQHF.

About this clonotype itself: A much larger clone differs by one base, so this may be a read error. The chain's CDR3 is CASGFWGRDTQYF. CDR3 DNA sequence: TGCGCCAGCGGCTTTTGGGGCAGGGATACGCAGTATTTT. The rearrangement uses TRBV5-1 and TRBJ2-3, with D maybe TRBD1 (5 bases). The germline gives CDR1 SGHRS, CDR2 YFSETQ. The CDR3 runs 13 residues.

This clonotype was observed a few times. The chain is built from TRBV7-2 and TRBJ2-7; D remains unclear. Trimming removed 6 bases from V and 3 bases from J, with 12 bases in between. There are 13 residues in the CDR3. Germline CDR1 is SGHTA and CDR2 is FQGNSA. The CDR3 DNA reads as TGTGCCAGCAGTTCCTCTAGGATCTACGAGCAGTACTTC. Translating gives CASSSSRIYEQYF. Full variable domain (rest looked up from reference TRBV7-2 and TRBJ2-7): GAGVSQSPSNKVTEKGKDVELRCDPISGHTALYWYRQSLGQGLEFLIYFQGNSAPDKSGLPSDRFSAERTGGSVSTLTIQRTQQEDSAVYLCASSSSRIYEQYFGPGTRLTVT.

This chain uses TRBV29-1 with TRBJ1-2; possible D gene TRBD1, 5 bases. Trimming cost V 0 bases and J 3 bases, with 14 bases left between them. The CDR3 has 15 amino acids. In germline, CDR1 is SQVTM, CDR2 ANQGSEA. The CDR3: CSVEDRQGEYYGYTF. CDR3 nucleotide sequence: TGCAGCGTTGAAGATCGCCAGGGCGAGTACTATGGCTACACCTTC.

Details on this clonotype: The junction departs from the called germline gene at one end, perhaps through a read error. V and J are TRBV6-5 and TRBJ1-2; D not certain. Germline assignment: CDR1 MNHEY and CDR2 SVGAGI. The CDR3 runs 14 residues. The CDR3 sequence: CASSYSFTYYSYTF. CDR3 nucleotide sequence: TGTGCCAGCAGTTACTCTTTCACGTACTATAGCTACACCTTC.

The V and J genes are TRBV11-2 and TRBJ1-1; D unclear. The CDR3 runs to 15 residues. Germline-derived CDR1 and CDR2 are SGHAT and FQNNGV. The germline V and J ends were trimmed by 5 bases and 4 bases, with 17 bases remaining between them. Written as DNA, the CDR3 is TGTGCCAGCAGCGTAGGGTCTGGGTGGAGCACTGAAGCTTTCTTT. This encodes CASSVGSGWSTEAFF.

This clonotype occurred a few times. CDR3 sequence: CASSLQGYEQYF. The DNA of the CDR3 is TGTGCCAGCAGCCTACAGGGCTACGAGCAGTACTTC. This rearrangement joins TRBV7-6 to TRBJ2-7, with D tentatively TRBD1 (6 bases). V lost 5 bases to trimming and J lost 3 bases, with 8 bases between them. Germline loops: CDR1 SGHVS, CDR2 FNYEAQ. The length of the CDR3 is 12 residues.

This chain uses TRBV7-2 with TRBJ2-1; D is unresolved. Looked up from germline, CDR1 is SGHTA and CDR2 is FQGNSA. The CDR3 is 16 amino acids. The germline V and J ends were trimmed by 4 bases and 1 base, with 14 bases remaining between them. The CDR3 loop is CASSSTVGLSYNEQFF. The CDR3 nucleotides read TGTGCCAGCAGCTCAACCGTGGGCCTGTCCTACAATGAGCAGTTCTTC.

This clonotype was counted only a few times. CDR3 DNA sequence: TGCAGCGTTGCCGATAACCTACGCACAGATACGCAGTATTTT. This sequence encodes CSVADNLRTDTQYF. The chain links TRBV29-1 to TRBJ2-3; D not certain. The V end lost 4 bases, the J end lost 1 base, and 12 bases lay between the germline ends. Germline V gene sequence: CDR1 SQVTM, CDR2 ANQGSEA. The CDR3 runs to 14 residues.

This clonotype occurred once. This rearrangement joins TRBV6-1 to TRBJ2-7, with 8 bases fitting TRBD1. This CDR3 is 14 amino acids long. From germline, CDR1 is MNHNS and CDR2 SASEGT. Germline trimming cut 6 bases from V and 0 bases from J; bases unmatched to any gene: 4. CDR3 amino acids: CASRTGVSSYEQYF. The CDR3 bases are TGTGCCAGCAGGACAGGGGTGAGCTCCTACGAGCAGTACTTC.

V and J are TRBV5-1 and TRBJ1-1; D is ambiguous. With 5 bases removed from V and 2 bases from J, the gap between germline ends came to 4 bases. The CDR3 has 11 amino acids. CDR1 and CDR2 from the germline V gene are SGHRS and YFSETQ. This CDR3 is CASSLNTEAFF. The CDR3 DNA is TGCGCCAGCAGTCTCAACACTGAAGCTTTCTTT.

This clonotype was counted once. Germline and junction disagree at one end, which may indicate a read error. The genes are TRBV5-1 and TRBJ2-1; D possibly uses TRBD1 or TRBD2 (5 bases each). The CDR3 sequence is 15 residues long. Germline assignment: CDR1 SGHRS and CDR2 YFSETQ. The chain's CDR3 is CASSLRDARYDEQFF. Written as DNA, the CDR3 is TGCGCCAGCAGCTTGAGGGACGCCCGCTACGATGAGCAGTTCTTC. The full variable domain, with the rest looked up from reference TRBV5-1 and TRBJ2-1, is KAGVTQTPRYLIKTRGQQVTLSCSPISGHRSVSWYQQTPGQGLQFLFEYFSETQRNKGNFPGRFSGRQFSNSRSEMNVSTLELGDSALYLCASSLRDARYDEQFFGPGTRLTVL.

This clonotype was seen ten or more times. This chain joins TRBV20-1 and TRBJ2-1; a weak D match, TRBD2 (7 bases). Germline CDR1 and CDR2: DFQATT and SNEGSKA (reference sequence). Trimming removed 1 base at V and 4 bases at J, with 11 bases between. The CDR3 is 14 residues long. DNA for the CDR3: TGCAGTGCTAGAGGGGGGGGCTCTTACAATGAGCAGTTCTTC. This gives the protein CSARGGGSYNEQFF.

Turning to this clonotype: The conserved phenylalanine or tryptophan normally closing the CDR3 is absent here, so this likely arose from a read error. This rearrangement joins TRBV11-1 to TRBJ1-1, with 8 bases matching TRBD1. CDR1 SGHAT and CDR2 FQDESV come from the germline V gene (reference sequence). V lost 2 bases and J lost 5; bases outside the gene matches: 4. The CDR3 is 14 residues long. CDR3 bases: TGTGCCAGCAGCTTAACAGGGGGGGAAACTGAAGCTTTCCTT. This codes for CASSLTGGETEAFL.

This clonotype was found a few times. J is TRBJ1-4 and V is TRBV7-6; TRBD1 agrees at 10 bases. CDR1 SGHVS and CDR2 FNYEAQ come from the germline V gene. The V gene end was trimmed by 6 bases and the J gene end by 7 bases; junction bases not matched to a gene: 5. This CDR3 comprises 14 residues. The DNA for the CDR3 is TGTGCCAGCAGTCAGGACAGGGGGGGTGAAAAACTGTTTTTT. It translates to CASSQDRGGEKLFF. The full variable domain, completed using reference TRBV7-6 and TRBJ1-4, is GAGVSQSPRYKVTKRGQDVALRCDPISGHVSLYWYRQALGQGPEFLTYFNYEAQQDKSGLPNDRFSAERPEGSISTLTIQRTEQRDSAMYRCASSQDRGGEKLFFGSGTQLSVL.

The genes are TRBV27 and TRBJ1-1; the D gene is possibly TRBD1 (6 bases). V was cut by 4 bases and J by 5 bases, with 17 bases left in between. This CDR3 is built from 15 residues. Germline CDR1 reads MNHEY; CDR2 reads SMNVEV (reference sequence). CDR3 region: CASSSTKGDRTEAFF. The CDR3 DNA sequence: TGTGCCAGCAGTTCTACCAAGGGGGATCGGACTGAAGCTTTCTTT.

The chain carries TRBV6-5 and TRBJ1-2; 8 positions match TRBD1. The CDR3 has 14 residues. The V segment lost 8 bases and the J segment 4 bases; nucleotides outside the gene matches: 9. The germline CDR1 and CDR2 sequences are MNHEY and SVGAGI. For the CDR3, the DNA is TGTGCCAGCGGAACAGGGACAGGCTCCTATGGCTACACCTTC. It translates to CASGTGTGSYGYTF.

The V gene is TRBV9, the J gene TRBJ2-7; D uncertain. The germline gives CDR1 SGDLS, CDR2 YYNGEE. Between the trimmed V and J ends, which lost 3 bases and 1 base, there was a span of 11 bases. The CDR3 has 14 amino acids. The CDR3 reads CASSAELGSYEQYF. DNA for the CDR3: TGTGCCAGCAGCGCTGAGCTGGGTTCCTACGAGCAGTACTTC.

This clonotype was counted a few times. The chain carries TRBV6-2 or TRBV6-3 and TRBJ1-2; no clear D gene. The CDR3 length is 11 residues. Per the germline V gene, CDR1 is MNHEY and CDR2 is SVGEGT. V was shortened by 5 bases and J by 2 bases, with 3 bases between the two germline ends. CDR3 sequence (DNA): TGTGCCAGCAGTGAGAACTATGGCTACACCTTC. Amino acid sequence: CASSENYGYTF.

This clonotype came up a few times. The CDR3 loop is CASSYTTDTQYF. CDR3 in DNA: TGCGCCAGCAGCTACACAACCGATACGCAGTATTTT. The J gene is TRBJ2-3, the V gene TRBV5-1, with D uncertain. The CDR3 runs 12 residues. Germline lookup yields CDR1 SGHRS and CDR2 YFSETQ. V was clipped by 3 bases and J by 6 bases, with 8 bases between them.

The genes are TRBV7-3 and TRBJ2-7; 9 nucleotides line up with TRBD2. This CDR3 comprises 13 residues. Trimming removed 5 bases from V and 3 bases from J; junction bases left unmatched: 2. Germline CDR1 SGHTA, CDR2 FQGTGA. CDR3 in amino acids: CASSRTSDYEQYF. In DNA, the CDR3 is TGTGCCAGCAGCCGGACTAGCGACTACGAGCAGTACTTC.

This clonotype has ten or more counts. The rearrangement links TRBV12-3 or TRBV12-4 to TRBJ1-3, with D unclear. The V end was cut by 7 bases, the J end by 2 bases, with 12 bases between. The length of the CDR3 is 14 residues. DNA of the CDR3: TGTGCCAGCACCGGACGGGCGACTGGAAACACCATATATTTT. It specifies CASTGRATGNTIYF.

The J gene is TRBJ1-2, the V gene TRBV5-1, with a tentative D call TRBD1 (5 bases). This CDR3 region has 15 residues. Germline assignment: CDR1 SGHRS and CDR2 YFSETQ. Trimming took off 0 bases at V and 3 bases at J, with 12 bases between the two ends. The CDR3 protein is CASSLVGVGDYGYTF. As DNA, the CDR3 is TGCGCCAGCAGCTTGGTGGGGGTCGGGGACTATGGCTACACCTTC.